This T cell receptor (beta chain) is drawn from a study of blood T cell repertoires in COVID-19. As for the study in general: Donors in the United States, Italy and Spain gave samples during acute or convalescent COVID-19. Sample material is recorded as cDNA or gDNA derived from T cells, B-cell-depleted T cells, or PBMCs.

Original processing notes: Quantification of nucleated cells was approximated via reference gene primer amplification. The table came from immunoSEQ multiplex PCR; TCRdb's copy has only in-frame clones and leaves some out. V and J calls and clone size follow that table, whereas D and trimming were derived from the DNA. The sample lists around 200,000 clones, 80% to 90% occurring once. The material sequenced was peripheral blood. The receptor comes from a woman of 80 years or more with acute or convalescent COVID-19.

The CDR3 DNA reads as TGTGCCAGCACTCCCGGTGCAGGGGACCATGAAAAACTGTTTTTT. This gives the protein CASTPGAGDHEKLFF. The chain combines TRBV6-5 with TRBJ1-4; D may be TRBD1 (6 bases). The CDR3 spans 15 residues. Trimming pared 7 bases from V and 6 bases from J, leaving 18 bases between. From germline, CDR1 is MNHEY and CDR2 SVGAGI.